This TCR beta chain was profiled in a study of molecular identifiers for immune sequencing clone quantification. MiXCR was run by TCRdb on the PCR reads, yielding one entry per CDR3 protein. This table has about 640,000 distinct CDR3 sequences, just under 20% appearing once. This clonotype has more than one count but fewer than ten. CDR1 MGHRA and CDR2 YSYEKL come from the germline V gene. V was pared by 5 bases and J by 3 bases, with 17 bases between. The CDR3 has 15 amino acids. This clonotype was sampled from a human donor in good health. Some libraries in this study had Jurkat cell RNA spiked in. Material for sequencing was naive CD8+ T cells from blood, with Jurkat cell RNA spiked in. Subset indicated: FACS-sorted CD8+CD4-CCR7+CD45RA+ naive T cells. The chain joins TRBV4-1 to TRBJ2-7; no firm D call. The chain's CDR3 is CASSERVAAGYEQYF. DNA for the CDR3: TGCGCCAGCAGCGAAAGGGTAGCAGCTGGCTACGAGCAGTACTTC.